This T cell receptor beta chain is drawn from a study of fetal regulatory T cell absence and autoimmunity. This CDR3 is built from 10 residues. The germline V and J ends were trimmed by 10 bases and 8 bases, with 9 bases remaining between them. Germline values: CDR1 SEHNR, CDR2 FQNEAQ (reference sequence). As to this clone: Its antigen is undetermined.

Study observations and caveats: TRB gene family usage was broadly similar in cord blood and pancreas.

The repertoire was sequenced with immunoSEQ multiplex PCR; TCRdb's copy has only in-frame clones and lacks some. Of around 100,000 clones in the sample, around 72% were seen once. The gene calls are TRBV7-9 and TRBJ2-1; D unresolved. The source material was pancreas tissue. The clonotype was recovered from a male donor with IPEX syndrome. CDR3 protein: CANHRDEQFF. The DNA of the CDR3 is TGTGCCAACCACAGAGATGAGCAGTTCTTC.